One sample yielded the 4 T cell receptor beta chains listed below, sequenced in a study of CD8+CD57+ T cells in acquired aplastic anemia. It was genomic DNA that served as the template for profiling TCR beta VDJ and CDR3. Each CDR3 protein gets one entry after TCRdb re-called the reads with MiXCR. The sample contains under 200,000 distinct CDR3 sequences, around 60% of which appear only once. Sequenced: sorted CD4+, CD8+, or CD8+CD57+ T cells (not recorded which) from PBMCs. The source of these receptors is a human donor in good health.

V usage is TRBV7-3 and J usage is TRBJ2-3; 11 positions match TRBD2. Germline trimming cut 6 bases from V and 4 bases from J; bases unmatched to any gene: 9. CDR3 length: 16 residues. In germline, CDR1 is SGHTA, CDR2 FQGTGA. This chain's CDR3 is CASSTETSGVPDTQYF. CDR3 sequence (DNA): TGTGCCAGCAGTACCGAGACTAGCGGGGTTCCAGATACGCAGTATTTT.

CDR3 residues: CASRGGGVVVYGYTF. CDR3 nucleotide sequence: TGTGCCAGCAGGGGAGGGGGTGTCGTGGTCTATGGCTACACCTTC. The rearrangement uses TRBV6-5 and TRBJ1-2; the D gene is possibly TRBD1 (6 bases). Trimming took off 6 bases at V and 4 bases at J, with 18 bases between the two ends. CDR3 length: 15 residues. Germline CDR1 is MNHEY and CDR2 is SVGAGI.

This sequence joins TRBV24-1 and TRBJ1-1; 7 positions match TRBD1. V was clipped by 2 bases and J by 0 bases; unmatched bases: 2. The CDR3 length is 15 residues. CDR1 KGHDR and CDR2 SFDVKD come from the germline V gene. The CDR3 here is CATSDSGQMNTEAFF. In nucleotides, the CDR3 is TGTGCCACCAGTGATTCGGGACAGATGAACACTGAAGCTTTCTTT.

This clonotype was recorded many times. This chain joins TRBV5-4 and TRBJ2-1; D not resolved. Trimming took 3 bases from V and 7 from J, leaving 8 bases between them. The germline V gene has CDR1 SGHNT and CDR2 YYREEE (reference sequence). The CDR3 is made up of 12 amino acids. CDR3 coding DNA: TGTGCCAGCAGCTCGCCGGCGAATGAGCAGTTCTTC. It codes for CASSSPANEQFF.